The 15 T cell receptor beta chains given below trace back to one sample, sequenced in a study of vaccination effects on CD4 cells after COVID-19. Culture lasted under 13 days before CD4+ T cell isolation. Using immunoSEQ multiplex PCR, the repertoire was profiled, and TCRdb retains in-frame clones only, with some absent. This repertoire shows 50,000 to 70,000 clones, 65% to 75% found once; its top ten account for under 30%. These receptors have no known antigen. Specimen: CD4+ T cells from PBMCs cultured without peptide, collected before COVID-19 vaccination. Receptor source: a human donor who had a prior SARS-CoV-2 infection.

This chain links TRBV6-5 with TRBJ1-2, with D possibly matching TRBD1 (5 bases). Germline V lookup: CDR1 MNHEY, CDR2 SVGAGI. The CDR3 extends over 15 amino acids. V shed 6 bases and J shed 4 bases, with 18 bases lying between them. CDR3 loop: CASSKTGEVSYGYTF. The DNA for the CDR3 is TGTGCCAGCAGCAAAACGGGGGAAGTAAGCTATGGCTACACCTTC.

The rearrangement joins TRBV2 to TRBJ1-1; 7 bases line up with TRBD1. Germline V gives CDR1 SNHLY, CDR2 FYNNEI. This CDR3 spans 13 amino acids. V shed 6 bases and J 5 bases; nucleotides not matched to a gene: 6. The CDR3 DNA follows: TGTGCCAGCAGGACAGGGCGGGGAACTGAAGCTTTCTTT. It codes for CASRTGRGTEAFF.

The gene calls are TRBV15 and TRBJ1-1, with a weak D call TRBD1 (5 bases). Germline V CDR1 and CDR2: LNHNV, YYDKDF (reference sequence). The CDR3 runs 13 residues. V was cut by 4 bases and J by 6 bases, with 12 bases left in between. The CDR3 loop reads CATSTRQGSEAFF. CDR3 bases: TGTGCCACCAGCACTCGTCAGGGATCTGAAGCTTTCTTT.

V is TRBV2 and J is TRBJ2-2, with D possibly TRBD1 on 5 matching bases. Germline V CDR1 and CDR2: SNHLY, FYNNEI. V lost 3 bases and J 3 bases, leaving 8 bases between the germline ends. The CDR3 sequence is 14 residues long. The CDR3 DNA reads TGTGCCAGCAGTGAGACAGAATACACCGGGGAGCTGTTTTTT. Its translation: CASSETEYTGELFF.

This clone was seen once. This chain uses TRBV7-2 with TRBJ1-1, with a possible D match to TRBD1 (6 bases). The germline V and J ends were trimmed by 0 bases and 1 base, with 9 bases remaining between them. The CDR3 consists of 15 residues. Germline CDR1 is SGHTA and CDR2 is FQGNSA. CDR3 protein: CASSLAAQGNTEAFF. The CDR3 DNA reads TGTGCCAGCAGCTTAGCGGCACAGGGGAACACTGAAGCTTTCTTT.

This clone has only a few counts. The gene calls are TRBV7-3 and TRBJ2-2; D call uncertain. V was trimmed by 5 bases and J by 6 bases, leaving 7 bases between them. Germline V gene sequence: CDR1 SGHTA, CDR2 FQGTGA. CDR3 length equals 12 residues. The DNA of the CDR3 is TGTGCCAGCAGCCTCGGCCCCGGGGAGCTGTTTTTT. This encodes CASSLGPGELFF.

The genes are TRBV18 and TRBJ2-3; D is perhaps TRBD1 or TRBD2 (5 bases each). This CDR3 has 15 amino acids. V lost 3 bases and J 5 bases, leaving 15 bases between the germline ends. Germline V gene sequence: CDR1 KGHSH, CDR2 LQKENI. CDR3 region: CASSPLGDRGDTQYF. The CDR3, as DNA: TGTGCCAGCTCACCCTTGGGGGATCGGGGAGATACGCAGTATTTT. Supplemented by reference TRBV18 and TRBJ2-3, the full variable domain reads NAGVMQNPRHLVRRRGQEARLRCSPMKGHSHVYWYRQLPEEGLKFMVYLQKENIIDESGMPKERFSAEFPKEGPSILRIQQVVRGDSAAYFCASSPLGDRGDTQYFGPGTRLTVL.

The V call is TRBV6-5, the J call TRBJ2-7, with no clear D. This CDR3 region has 15 residues. V lost 6 bases, J lost 0 bases, and 15 bases lay in between. The germline V gene has CDR1 MNHEY and CDR2 SVGAGI. The CDR3, as DNA: TGTGCCAGCAGATCGATCCCTTGGTCCTCCTACGAGCAGTACTTC. This translates into CASRSIPWSSYEQYF.

CDR3 nucleotides: TGTGCCAGCTCCGGTTCAGCGGGAGTCGCAGATACGCAGTATTTT. It codes for CASSGSAGVADTQYF. The V gene is TRBV2, the J gene TRBJ2-3, with 8 bases aligning to TRBD2. After removal of 8 bases from V and 4 bases from J, the junction contained 11 bases not matched to a gene. The CDR3 is 15 amino acids. In germline, CDR1 is SNHLY, CDR2 FYNNEI.

The rearrangement uses TRBV29-1 and TRBJ2-7, with 8 bases aligning to TRBD2. The CDR3 has 14 amino acids. Per the germline V gene, CDR1 is SQVTM and CDR2 is ANQGSEA. V gave up 4 bases and J gave up 3 bases; unmatched junction bases: 8. The CDR3 DNA reads as TGCAGCGTTGGGGCAGCGGGAGCTGACTACGAGCAGTACTTC. Protein: CSVGAAGADYEQYF.

This clone was recorded a few times. The chain uses TRBV7-3 and TRBJ2-3; TRBD2 matches 12 bases. Germline V lookup: CDR1 SGHTA, CDR2 FQGTGA. There are 16 residues in the CDR3. The ends lost 5 bases at V and 5 bases at J; junction bases unmatched: 8. CDR3 bases: TGTGCCAGCAGCCATCTAGCGGGAGGGCGAGAAGATACGCAGTATTTT. Encoded protein: CASSHLAGGREDTQYF.

CDR3 region: CAIGRDNTEAFF. The CDR3 DNA reads as TGTGCCATCGGTAGAGATAACACTGAAGCTTTCTTT. The chain recombines TRBV10-3 with TRBJ1-1; D is unclear. CDR1 and CDR2 (germline): ENHRY, SYGVKD. The V end was cut by 8 bases, the J end by 2 bases, with 9 bases between. The CDR3 has 12 amino acids.

The chain couples TRBV5-1 to TRBJ1-4, with 10 bases lining up with TRBD1. CDR3 length equals 15 residues. V trimming: 4 bases; J trimming: 8 bases; junction bases outside the gene matches: 8. Germline V gene data show CDR1 as SGHRS and CDR2 as YFSETQ. The DNA of the CDR3 is TGCGCCAGCAGCATCTCCGGGACAGGGGAAGAAAAACTGTTTTTT. Its translation is CASSISGTGEEKLFF. The full variable domain, its missing parts supplied by reference TRBV5-1 and TRBJ1-4, is KAGVTQTPRYLIKTRGQQVTLSCSPISGHRSVSWYQQTPGQGLQFLFEYFSETQRNKGNFPGRFSGRQFSNSRSEMNVSTLELGDSALYLCASSISGTGEEKLFFGSGTQLSVL.

This chain uses TRBV7-3 with TRBJ2-5; D might be TRBD1 or TRBD2, each matching 5 bases. V was shortened by 3 bases and J by 5 bases, with 16 bases between the two germline ends. Germline V lookup: CDR1 SGHTA, CDR2 FQGTGA. There are 15 residues in the CDR3. The CDR3 bases are TGTGCCAGCAGCTTGACTCGAGGGGCCTTGGAGACCCAGTACTTC. The encoded protein is CASSLTRGALETQYF.

The rearrangement links TRBV7-9 to TRBJ1-5; tentative D call: TRBD1 (5 bases). V lost 5 bases and J lost 1, with 18 bases in between. CDR3 length: 17 residues. CDR1 and CDR2 from the germline V gene are SEHNR and FQNEAQ (reference sequence). The CDR3 bases are TGTGCCAGCAGCCCAGGGAGGTGGTTCGACAGCAATCAGCCCCAGCATTTT. Translation gives CASSPGRWFDSNQPQHF.